This T cell receptor beta chain was retrieved from a study of T cell responses to AZD1222 COVID-19 vaccine. Findings of the study overall: Clonal diversity was possibly underestimated; the donors were predominantly white British and more often female.

Turning to this clone: Antigen specificity is unknown.

Method: immunoSEQ multiplex PCR; TCRdb's copy keeps in-frame clones and lacks some. The repertoire holds approximately 100,000 clones, around 87% seen once, with approximately 5.2% in the top ten. The CDR3 loop spans 15 amino acids. With 5 bases clipped from V and 10 bases from J, the junction kept 10 bases outside the gene matches. Germline V gene lookup returns CDR1 SNHLY and CDR2 FYNNEI. V gene TRBV2 combines with J gene TRBJ2-1, with 11 bases aligning to TRBD2. The TCR sequence derives from an adult in good health. Specimen: peripheral blood, collected on day 0 of AZD1222 vaccination. CDR3 in amino acids: CASSYLAGGGTEQFF. Here the CDR3 DNA reads TGTGCCAGCAGTTACCTAGCGGGGGGAGGGACGGAGCAGTTCTTC.